This TCR beta chain was obtained from a study of T cell changes during pregnancy in multiple sclerosis. V lost 3 bases and J 7 bases, leaving 13 bases between the germline ends. This CDR3 region has 14 residues. The V gene's germline CDR1 is SGHRS and CDR2 YFSETQ. Produced via immunoSEQ multiplex PCR; TCRdb's table is partial and in-frame only. The table includes 55,000 to 70,000 clones, about 90% detected once. Sequences were derived from peripheral blood, sampled in the third trimester of pregnancy. The clonotype originates from a female donor in good health, enrolled as a control in a pregnancy study. The chain is built from TRBV5-1 and TRBJ2-2, with D unresolved. This chain's CDR3 is CASSSTPVGGELFF. The CDR3 nucleotides are TGCGCCAGCAGCTCAACGCCGGTCGGCGGGGAGCTGTTTTTT. The full variable domain, with the rest looked up from reference TRBV5-1 and TRBJ2-2, is KAGVTQTPRYLIKTRGQQVTLSCSPISGHRSVSWYQQTPGQGLQFLFEYFSETQRNKGNFPGRFSGRQFSNSRSEMNVSTLELGDSALYLCASSSTPVGGELFFGEGSRLTVL.